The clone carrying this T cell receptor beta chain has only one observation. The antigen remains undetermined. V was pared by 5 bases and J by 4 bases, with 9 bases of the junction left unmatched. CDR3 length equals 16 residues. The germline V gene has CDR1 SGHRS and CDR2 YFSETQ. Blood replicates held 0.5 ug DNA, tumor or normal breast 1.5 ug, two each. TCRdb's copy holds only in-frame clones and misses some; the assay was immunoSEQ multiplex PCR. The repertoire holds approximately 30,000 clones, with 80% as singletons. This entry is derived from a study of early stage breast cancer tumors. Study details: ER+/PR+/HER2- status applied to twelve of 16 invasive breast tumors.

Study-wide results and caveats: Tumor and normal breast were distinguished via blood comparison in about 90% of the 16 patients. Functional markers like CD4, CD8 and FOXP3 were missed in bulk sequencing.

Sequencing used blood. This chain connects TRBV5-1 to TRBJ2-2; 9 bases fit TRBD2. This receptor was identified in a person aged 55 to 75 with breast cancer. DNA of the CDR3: TGCGCCAGCAGGTTTAGCGGGAGTATTGGCACCGGGGAGCTGTTTTTT. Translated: CASRFSGSIGTGELFF.